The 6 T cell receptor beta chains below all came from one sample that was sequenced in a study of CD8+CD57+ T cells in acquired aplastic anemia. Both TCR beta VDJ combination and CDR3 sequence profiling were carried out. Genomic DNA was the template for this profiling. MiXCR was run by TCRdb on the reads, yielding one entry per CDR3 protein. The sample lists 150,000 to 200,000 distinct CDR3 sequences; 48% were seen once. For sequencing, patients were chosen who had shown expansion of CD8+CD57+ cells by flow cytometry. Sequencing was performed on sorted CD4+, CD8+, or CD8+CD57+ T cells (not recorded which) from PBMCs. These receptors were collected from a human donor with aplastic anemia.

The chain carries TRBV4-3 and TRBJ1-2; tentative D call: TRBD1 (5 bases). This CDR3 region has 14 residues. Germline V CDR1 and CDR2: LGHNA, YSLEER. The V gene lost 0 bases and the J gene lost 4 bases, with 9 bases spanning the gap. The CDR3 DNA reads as TGCGCCAGCAGCCAAGATCTGCAGGGCTATGGCTACACCTTC. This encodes CASSQDLQGYGYTF.

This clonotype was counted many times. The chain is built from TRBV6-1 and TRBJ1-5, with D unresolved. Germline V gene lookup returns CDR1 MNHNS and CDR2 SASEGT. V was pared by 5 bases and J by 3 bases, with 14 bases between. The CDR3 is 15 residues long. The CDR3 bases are TGTGCCAGCAGTCGTATCCAAAGCGACAATCAGCCCCAGCATTTT. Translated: CASSRIQSDNQPQHF.

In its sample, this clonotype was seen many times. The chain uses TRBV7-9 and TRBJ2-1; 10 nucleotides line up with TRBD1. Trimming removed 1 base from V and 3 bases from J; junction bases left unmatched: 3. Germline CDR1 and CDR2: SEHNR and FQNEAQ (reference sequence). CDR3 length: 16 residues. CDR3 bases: TGTGCCAGCAGCTTAGACCGGACAGGGGGCTACAATGAGCAGTTCTTC. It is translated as CASSLDRTGGYNEQFF.

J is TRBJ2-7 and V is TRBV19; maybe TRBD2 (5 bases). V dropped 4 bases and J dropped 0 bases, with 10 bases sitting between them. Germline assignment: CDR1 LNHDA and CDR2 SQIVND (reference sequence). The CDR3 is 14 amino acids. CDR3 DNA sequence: TGTGCCAGTAGTACAGGACTCATCTCCTACGAGCAGTACTTC. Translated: CASSTGLISYEQYF.

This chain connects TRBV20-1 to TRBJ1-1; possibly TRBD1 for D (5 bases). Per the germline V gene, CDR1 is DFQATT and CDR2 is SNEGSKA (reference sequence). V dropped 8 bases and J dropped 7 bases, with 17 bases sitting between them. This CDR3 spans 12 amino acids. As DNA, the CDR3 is TGCAGTTCAAGAGGGAGGGGCCATGAAGCTTTCTTT. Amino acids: CSSRGRGHEAFF.

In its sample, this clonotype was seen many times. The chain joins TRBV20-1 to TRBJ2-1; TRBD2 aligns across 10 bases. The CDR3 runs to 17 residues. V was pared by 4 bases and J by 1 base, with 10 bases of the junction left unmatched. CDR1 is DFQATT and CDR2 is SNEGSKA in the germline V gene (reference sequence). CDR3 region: CSANLLAGKGSYNEQFF. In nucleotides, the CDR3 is TGCAGTGCTAATTTACTAGCGGGAAAGGGATCCTACAATGAGCAGTTCTTC.